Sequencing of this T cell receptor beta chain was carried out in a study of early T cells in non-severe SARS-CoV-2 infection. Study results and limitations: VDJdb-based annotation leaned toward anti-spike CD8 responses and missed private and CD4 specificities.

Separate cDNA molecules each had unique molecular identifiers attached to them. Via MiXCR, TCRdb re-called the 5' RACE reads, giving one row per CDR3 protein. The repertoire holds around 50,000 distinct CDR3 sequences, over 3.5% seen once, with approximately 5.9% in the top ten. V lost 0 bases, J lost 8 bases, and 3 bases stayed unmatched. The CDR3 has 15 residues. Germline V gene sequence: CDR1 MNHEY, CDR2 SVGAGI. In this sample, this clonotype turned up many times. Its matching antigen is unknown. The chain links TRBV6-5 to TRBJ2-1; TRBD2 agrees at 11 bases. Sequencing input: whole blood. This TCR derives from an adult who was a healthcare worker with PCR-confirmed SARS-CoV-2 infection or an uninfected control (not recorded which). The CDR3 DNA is TGTGCCAGCAGTTACTCTAGCGGGAGGGCCGATGAGCAGTTCTTC. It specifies CASSYSSGRADEQFF.